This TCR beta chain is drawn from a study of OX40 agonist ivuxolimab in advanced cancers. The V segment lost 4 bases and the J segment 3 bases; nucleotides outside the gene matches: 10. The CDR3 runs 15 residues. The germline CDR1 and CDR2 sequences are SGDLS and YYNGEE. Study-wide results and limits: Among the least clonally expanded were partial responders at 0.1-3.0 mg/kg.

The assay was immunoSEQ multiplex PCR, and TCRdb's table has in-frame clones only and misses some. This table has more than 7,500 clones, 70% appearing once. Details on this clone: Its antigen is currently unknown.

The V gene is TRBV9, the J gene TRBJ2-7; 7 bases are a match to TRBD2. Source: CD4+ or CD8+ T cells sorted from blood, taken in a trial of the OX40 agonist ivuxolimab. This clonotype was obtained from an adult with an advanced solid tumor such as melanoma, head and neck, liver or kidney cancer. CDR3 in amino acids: CASSPSGTTDYEQYF. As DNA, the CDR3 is TGTGCCAGCAGCCCGAGCGGGACGACGGACTACGAGCAGTACTTC.